These 17 T cell receptor beta chains originate from one sample sequenced in a study of regulatory T cells in long-lasting Graves disease. The sample's time point: newly diagnosed GD, antithyroid drugs for less than 3 months. PBMCs were the source of the RNA used for TCR sequencing. Investigators prepared the TCR beta libraries by applying iRepertoire HTBI primers and Arm-PCR of CDR3 regions. TCRdb reanalysed the multiplex PCR reads using MiXCR and keeps one entry per CDR3 protein. Seen here are 400,000 to 500,000 distinct CDR3 sequences, 15% to 20% observed once, and the top ten hold 20% to 25%. This same sample was also taken into another study, of T cells in Graves' hyperthyroidism and ophthalmopathy.

The source was peripheral blood mononuclear cells (PBMCs), collected at new diagnosis, from a patient treated with antithyroid drugs. All receptors come from a woman under 30 with Graves disease.

V and J are TRBV20-1 and TRBJ2-2, with 8 bases aligning to TRBD1. Germline V CDR1 and CDR2: DFQATT, SNEGSKA (reference sequence). The J segment lost 1 base and the V segment lost 4 bases, leaving 2 bases of the junction unmatched. CDR3 size: 14 residues. In DNA, the CDR3 is TGCAGTGCTACACAGGGGGGGAACACCGGGGAGCTGTTTTTT. Residues: CSATQGGNTGELFF.

This clonotype was seen at least ten times. The chain recombines TRBV7-9 with TRBJ1-1; unclear D gene. V was shortened by 5 bases and J by 3 bases, with 4 bases between the two germline ends. This CDR3 has 11 amino acids. Germline V gene lookup returns CDR1 SEHNR and CDR2 FQNEAQ (reference sequence). DNA of the CDR3: TGTGCCAGCAGCCGGGACACTGAAGCTTTCTTT. This sequence encodes CASSRDTEAFF.

This clonotype occurred many times. J is TRBJ2-2 and V is TRBV7-9; D might be TRBD2 (9 bases). Germline CDR1 is SEHNR and CDR2 is FQNEAQ (reference sequence). Trimming pared 4 bases from V and 6 bases from J, leaving 27 bases between. CDR3 length equals 19 residues. In DNA, the CDR3 is TGTGCCAGCAGCTCGTGGACAGGGATGGTAGCGGGAGTGGCCGGGGAGCTGTTTTTT. Translation gives CASSSWTGMVAGVAGELFF.

This clonotype was found many times. The chain joins TRBV7-8 to TRBJ2-7; tentative D call: TRBD1 (5 bases). The V and J ends lost 0 bases and 3 bases respectively, with 6 bases between them. The CDR3 sequence is 13 residues long. Germline CDR1 SGHVS, CDR2 FQNEAQ. The CDR3 spells CASSLAGLYEQYF. CDR3 bases: TGTGCCAGCAGCTTAGCGGGGCTCTACGAGCAGTACTTC. The variable domain in full, with the rest retrieved from reference TRBV7-8 and TRBJ2-7, is GAGVSQSPRYKVAKRGQDVALRCDPISGHVSLFWYQQALGQGPEFLTYFQNEAQLDKSGLPSDRFFAERPEGSVSTLKIQRTQQEDSAVYLCASSLAGLYEQYFGPGTRLTVT.

This clonotype was picked up many times. The genes are TRBV2 and TRBJ2-4; TRBD2 matches at 13 bases. The V gene's germline CDR1 is SNHLY and CDR2 FYNNEI. V was pared by 5 bases and J by 3 bases, with 4 bases of the junction left unmatched. CDR3 length: 16 residues. The CDR3 reads CASSRGLAGVKNIQYF. Written as DNA, the CDR3 is TGTGCCAGCAGTCGAGGACTAGCGGGAGTCAAAAACATTCAGTACTTC.

Many counts were recorded for this clonotype. The chain joins TRBV5-6 to TRBJ2-5; D might be TRBD2 (6 bases). Germline V lookup: CDR1 SGHDT, CDR2 YYEEEE. V was pared by 3 bases and J by 4 bases, with 16 bases between. The CDR3 has 15 residues. The CDR3 DNA follows: TGTGCCAGCAGCTCCGTGACGGGAGCGCGAGAGACCCAGTACTTC. This gives the protein CASSSVTGARETQYF.

The CDR3 loop reads CASSGDWGGDNEQFF. CDR3 coding DNA: TGCGCCAGCAGTGGGGACTGGGGGGGCGACAATGAGCAGTTCTTC. This chain uses TRBV10-2 with TRBJ2-1, with D possibly matching TRBD2 (7 bases). There are 15 residues in the CDR3. Germline V gives CDR1 WSHSY, CDR2 SAAADI. Between the trimmed V and J ends, which lost 4 bases and 5 bases, there was a span of 15 bases.

The V and J genes are TRBV11-2 and TRBJ1-3, with D unclear. Germline assignment: CDR1 SGHAT and CDR2 FQNNGV. V was trimmed by 3 bases and J by 0 bases, leaving 12 bases between them. The CDR3 loop spans 16 amino acids. CDR3 loop: CASSFLRANSGNTIYF. CDR3 in DNA: TGTGCCAGCAGCTTTCTCCGGGCTAACTCTGGAAACACCATATATTTT.

This clonotype was found a few times. V and J are TRBV4-1 and TRBJ1-5, with D hard to call. CDR1 MGHRA and CDR2 YSYEKL come from the germline V gene. V was trimmed by 0 bases and J by 7 bases, leaving 7 bases between them. The CDR3 extends over 13 amino acids. In DNA, the CDR3 is TGCGCCAGCAGCCAAGATGGCGAACAGCCCCAGCATTTT. It codes for CASSQDGEQPQHF.

This clonotype was counted a few times. The rearrangement joins TRBV14 to TRBJ2-1; 9 bases fit TRBD2. This CDR3 contains 16 residues. V was pared by 4 bases and J by 8 bases, with 12 bases of the junction left unmatched. Per germline, CDR1 SGHDN and CDR2 FVKESK. As DNA, the CDR3 is TGTGCCAGCAGCCTCCTTGCGGGAGGGGCCTGGGATGAGCAGTTCTTC. It yields the protein CASSLLAGGAWDEQFF.

This clonotype was observed at least ten times. The rearrangement joins TRBV7-2 to TRBJ2-1, with D possibly matching TRBD2 (5 bases). V lost 3 bases and J lost 6, with 12 bases in between. This CDR3 region has 14 residues. Germline V lookup: CDR1 SGHTA, CDR2 FQGNSA. The CDR3 sequence: CASSLISSANEQFF. In DNA, the CDR3 is TGTGCCAGCAGCTTGATTAGTAGCGCCAATGAGCAGTTCTTC.

This clonotype turned up a few times. J is TRBJ1-6 and V is TRBV6-1; weak D call: TRBD1 (6 bases). The CDR3 has 14 amino acids. The V end lost 8 bases, the J end lost 9 bases, and 17 bases lay between the germline ends. The germline V gene has CDR1 MNHNS and CDR2 SASEGT. The CDR3: CASRRGFKGSPLHF. In DNA form, the CDR3 reads TGTGCCAGCCGCAGGGGTTTCAAGGGTTCACCCCTCCACTTT.

In the case of this clonotype: This could be a read error, since a much larger clone is one nucleotide away. The CDR3 DNA is TGTGCCAGCAGCCAAGATTGGTTAGCGGGAGATCGCGAGCGGTACTTC. Encoded protein: CASSQDWLAGDRERYF. This chain links TRBV3-1 with TRBJ2-7; 9 bases agree with TRBD2. Germline CDR1 LGHDT, CDR2 YNNKEL (reference sequence). The CDR3 is made up of 16 amino acids.

The CDR3 here is CASSVGSGQPQHF. CDR3 nucleotides: TGTGCCAGTAGTGTGGGGAGTGGACAGCCCCAGCATTTT. J is TRBJ1-5 and V is TRBV19, with D uncertain. This CDR3 is built from 13 residues. The V gene lost 5 bases and the J gene lost 7 bases, with 12 bases spanning the gap. Germline loops: CDR1 LNHDA, CDR2 SQIVND (reference sequence).

This clonotype has a count of ten or more. This rearrangement joins TRBV28 to TRBJ2-5; 8 bases are shared with TRBD1. Trimming removed 4 bases from V and 2 bases from J; junction bases left unmatched: 9. The germline V gene has CDR1 MDHEN and CDR2 SYDVKM. This CDR3 comprises 16 residues. The DNA for the CDR3 is TGTGCCAGCAGTTCCCCCAGGACAGGGTTACAAGAGACCCAGTACTTC. Amino acids: CASSSPRTGLQETQYF.

This clonotype was seen a few times. The gene calls are TRBV6-1 and TRBJ2-3; D perhaps matches TRBD1 (5 bases). The CDR3 contains 16 residues. CDR1 and CDR2 from the germline V gene are MNHNS and SASEGT. With 4 bases removed from V and 0 bases from J, the gap between germline ends came to 14 bases. The CDR3, as DNA: TGTGCCAGCAGTGTCCAGGGCGGTGGGAGCACAGATACGCAGTATTTT. It yields the protein CASSVQGGGSTDTQYF.

About this clonotype itself: The junction departs from the called germline gene at one end, perhaps through a read error. The chain uses TRBV24-1 and TRBJ2-3; the match to TRBD2 covers 12 bases. The germline gives CDR1 KGHDR, CDR2 SFDVKD. The CDR3 runs to 17 residues. CDR3 coding DNA: TGTGCCACCTCGCACCGGACTAGCGGGATTTTCACAGATACGCGGTATTTT. Its protein is CATSHRTSGIFTDTRYF.